What follows is one T cell receptor (beta chain) and its context. What it binds is unknown. These data originate in a study of early stage breast cancer tumors. Profiling relied on immunoSEQ multiplex PCR, and the TCRdb table lists in-frame clones only, not all of them. The sample holds fewer than 30,000 clones, around 50% seen once. The germline V gene has CDR1 SQVTM and CDR2 ANQGSEA. Trimming removed 4 bases from V and 3 bases from J, with 8 bases in between. This CDR3 has 12 amino acids. Study outcomes and limitations: Compared with adjacent normal breast, tumors showed around 2.7-fold denser, more clonal T cells.

The TCR sequence derives from a person aged 45 to 59 with breast cancer. The chain couples TRBV29-1 to TRBJ2-3; D is ambiguous. Material for sequencing was breast tumor tissue. CDR3 in amino acids: CSVGRGTDTQYF. The DNA of the CDR3 is TGCAGCGTTGGTCGTGGGACAGATACGCAGTATTTT.